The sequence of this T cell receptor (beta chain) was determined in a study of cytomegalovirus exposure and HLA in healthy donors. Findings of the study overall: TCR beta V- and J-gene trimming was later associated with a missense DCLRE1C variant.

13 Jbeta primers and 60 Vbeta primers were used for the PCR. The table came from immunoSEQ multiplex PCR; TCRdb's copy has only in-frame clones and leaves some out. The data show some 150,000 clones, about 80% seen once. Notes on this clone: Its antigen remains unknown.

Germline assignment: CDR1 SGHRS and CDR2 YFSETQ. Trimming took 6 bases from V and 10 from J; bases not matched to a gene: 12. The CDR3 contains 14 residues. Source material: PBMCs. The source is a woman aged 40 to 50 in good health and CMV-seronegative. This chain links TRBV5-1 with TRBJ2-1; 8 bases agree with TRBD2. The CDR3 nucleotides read TGCGCCAGCAAACCCCTTACTAGCGGCAGGGAGCAGTTCTTC. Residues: CASKPLTSGREQFF.